Listed here is a single T cell receptor beta chain. The clone's antigen remains unknown. A much bigger clone sits one base away, suggesting this may be a read error. Compared with germline, V lacks 4 bases and J lacks 5 bases; bases without a gene match: 11. CDR1 SGHRS and CDR2 YFSETQ were looked up in the germline V gene. The CDR3 covers 15 residues, taking in both the cysteine and the phenylalanine. The entry retains the CDR3 DNA only, 45 bases that are in frame from base 1. Library prep was done by RT-PCR. For sequencing, an Illumina HiSeq 2500 was employed. In TCRdb, the public reads were trimmed at Q25 with fastp and aligned with MiXCR, with productive beta chains retained. Rows are unified per CDR3 protein, each entry keeping the most common DNA and genes. This sample holds some 640,000 distinct CDR3 sequences; approximately 15% were observed only once. 6% to 7% of the sample goes to the ten largest clones.

These data come from a study of response to subunit inactivated influenza vaccine (dated by TCRdb to the late 2010s). The study in broad terms: The study used deep quantitative T cell receptor repertoire profiling to track responses to a trivalent subunit inactivated influenza vaccine. Overall study outcomes, separate from this receptor: The authors suggested that each seasonal influenza vaccination may recruit only a limited number of new T cells.

This clonotype was sampled from a man over 45 who received an inactivated influenza vaccine. Donor details come from another sample of the same person, matched by shared clones. The sequencing here drew on PBMCs from blood, taken approximately 15 days before vaccination. The sequence is built from TRBV5-1 and TRBJ1-1, with 7 middle bases fitting TRBD1. The DNA reads as follows: TGCGCCAGCAGCGGCGGGAAAGGGGGCGTAACTGAAGCTTTCTTT. Its protein reads: CASSGGKGGVTEAFF.